The 9 T cell receptor beta chains below all came from one sample that was sequenced in a study of blood T cells in healthy people across ages. PCR was performed a second time for roughly 7 to 12 cycles using a sample-barcoded 5' primer and a J-beta primer mix. TCRdb fed the 5' RACE reads into MiXCR, producing one record per CDR3 protein. The table shows about 1.8 million distinct CDR3 sequences, with around 50% occurring only once. The sequencing input was blood. These receptors came from a woman between 40 and 55 years old in good health.

This clonotype has more than one count but fewer than ten. This chain uses TRBV7-9 with TRBJ2-1, with a weak D call TRBD2 (6 bases). The CDR3 sequence is 17 residues long. The germline gives CDR1 SEHNR, CDR2 FQNEAQ (reference sequence). The V end was cut by 5 bases, the J end by 4 bases, with 21 bases between. DNA for the CDR3: TGTGCCAGCAGCCAACCTAGATTGGGGGGAGATTACAATGAGCAGTTCTTC. Protein product: CASSQPRLGGDYNEQFF.

The V and J genes are TRBV12-3 or TRBV12-4 and TRBJ2-3, with D unresolved. The CDR3 extends over 14 amino acids. Trimming cost V 8 bases and J 0 bases, with 12 bases left between them. CDR3 bases: TGTGCCAGCGCCCTGGCAGCTAGCACAGATACGCAGTATTTT. Its protein product is CASALAASTDTQYF.

This clonotype showed up just a few times. The chain is built from TRBV18 and TRBJ2-3; D unresolved. Germline V gene sequence: CDR1 KGHSH, CDR2 LQKENI. V lost 2 bases and J lost 0, with 12 bases in between. There are 16 residues in the CDR3. The CDR3: CASSPVKTSSTDTQYF. DNA for the CDR3: TGTGCCAGCTCACCAGTGAAGACTTCTAGCACAGATACGCAGTATTTT.

The chain joins TRBV15 to TRBJ2-1; the D gene is possibly TRBD2 (5 bases). The J call is in doubt because the DNA end fits TRBJ2-7 better. The CDR3 loop spans 14 amino acids. CDR1 is LNHNV and CDR2 is YYDKDF in the germline V gene (reference sequence). CDR3: CATSRDPTRGEQYF. The CDR3 nucleotides read TGTGCCACCAGCAGGGACCCCACTAGAGGCGAGCAGTACTTC.

This clonotype came up a few times. The rearrangement uses TRBV20-1 and TRBJ2-7; D ambiguous. V lost 6 bases and J 1 base, leaving 7 bases between the germline ends. CDR1 and CDR2 (germline): DFQATT, SNEGSKA (reference sequence). The CDR3 sequence is 11 residues long. The CDR3 DNA is TGCAGTGCACACCCTTCCTACGAGCAGTACTTC. It is translated as CSAHPSYEQYF.

V usage is TRBV4-3 and J usage is TRBJ2-5; D call uncertain. The length of the CDR3 is 13 residues. V was shortened by 2 bases and J by 11 bases, with 15 bases between the two germline ends. Germline assignment: CDR1 LGHNA and CDR2 YSLEER. The CDR3 bases are TGCGCCAGCAGCCAATATGGCGGCAATGAGCAGTACTTC. Its protein is CASSQYGGNEQYF.

This sequence joins TRBV5-1 and TRBJ2-5, with 9 bases fitting TRBD1. The CDR3 contains 14 residues. CDR1 is SGHRS and CDR2 is YFSETQ in the germline V gene. Germline trimming cut 2 bases from V and 4 bases from J; bases unmatched to any gene: 3. CDR3 amino acids: CASSFGTGTETQYF. The CDR3 DNA is TGCGCCAGCAGCTTTGGGACAGGGACAGAGACCCAGTACTTC.

In this sample, this clonotype turned up once. This rearrangement joins TRBV4-1 to TRBJ2-5, with D perhaps TRBD2 (6 bases). The DNA end is more similar to TRBJ2-7, so the J call may be wrong. Per the germline V gene, CDR1 is MGHRA and CDR2 is YSYEKL. This CDR3 region has 15 residues. CDR3 in DNA: TGCGCCAGCAGCCAAGACCATCGGGGGACCTACGAGCAGTACTTC. Residues: CASSQDHRGTYEQYF.

The genes are TRBV7-2 and TRBJ2-3; 10 bases fit TRBD2. The CDR3 sequence is 19 residues long. The trim removed 3 bases at V and 0 bases at J, leaving 12 bases unmatched. From germline, CDR1 is SGHTA and CDR2 FQGNSA. CDR3 sequence reads: CASSFRRLAGVSSTDTQYF. The CDR3, as DNA: TGTGCCAGCAGCTTCCGTCGTCTAGCGGGGGTATCTAGCACAGATACGCAGTATTTT.